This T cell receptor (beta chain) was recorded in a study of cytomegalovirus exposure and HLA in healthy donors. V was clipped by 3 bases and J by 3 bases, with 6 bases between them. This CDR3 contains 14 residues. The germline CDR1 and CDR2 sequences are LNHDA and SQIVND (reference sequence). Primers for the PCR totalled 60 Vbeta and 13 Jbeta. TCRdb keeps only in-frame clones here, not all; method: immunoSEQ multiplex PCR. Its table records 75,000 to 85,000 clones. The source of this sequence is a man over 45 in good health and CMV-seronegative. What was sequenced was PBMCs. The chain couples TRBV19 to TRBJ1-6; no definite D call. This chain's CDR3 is CASSMNSYNSPLHF. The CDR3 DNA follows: TGTGCCAGTAGTATGAACAGCTATAATTCACCCCTCCACTTT.